A single sample is the source of the 5 T cell receptor beta chains below, sequenced in a study of tumor and adjacent non-tumor tissue in lung cancer. The template was RNA from unsorted bulk tissue. A modified ARM-PCR protocol with three rounds of nested PCR amplified TCRbeta. TCRdb used MiXCR to reprocess the multiplex PCR reads, holding one entry per CDR3 protein. The sample has just over 200,000 distinct CDR3 sequences; less than 80% are singletons. Material for sequencing was lung tumor tissue. These receptors came from a man aged 55 to 70 with non-small cell lung cancer.

CDR3: CSAVTGTSFSNEQFF. DNA for the CDR3: TGCAGTGCTGTTACCGGGACTAGCTTTAGCAATGAGCAGTTCTTC. This sequence joins TRBV20-1 and TRBJ2-1; 9 bases match TRBD2. Germline-derived CDR1 and CDR2 are DFQATT and SNEGSKA (reference sequence). There are 15 residues in the CDR3. J lost 6 bases, V lost 5 bases, and 11 bases had no gene match.

The chain employs TRBV6-5 and TRBJ2-1, with 10 bases aligning to TRBD1. After removal of 6 bases from V and 7 bases from J, the junction contained 18 bases not matched to a gene. This CDR3 has 18 residues. In germline, CDR1 is MNHEY, CDR2 SVGAGI. CDR3 in DNA: TGTGCCAGCAGCCGGCACCGGGACAGGGGTTCGATACATAATGAGCAGTTCTTC. This encodes CASSRHRDRGSIHNEQFF.

The chain is built from TRBV13 and TRBJ2-7, with D unresolved. Germline CDR1 PRHDT, CDR2 FYEKMQ (reference sequence). The germline V and J ends were trimmed by 4 bases and 5 bases, with 21 bases remaining between them. The CDR3 sequence is 16 residues long. The CDR3 DNA is TGTGCCAGCAGCTCCCTCTCACCAGGATTCAAAGACGAGCAGTACTTC. Residues: CASSSLSPGFKDEQYF.

About this clonotype itself: Given a much more abundant clone one base away, this may be a read error. The chain joins TRBV20-1 to TRBJ2-7, with 12 nucleotides matching TRBD2. CDR1 is DFQATT, CDR2 SNEGSKA, per germline (reference sequence). The CDR3 totals 18 residues. The trim removed 6 bases at V and 2 bases at J, leaving 17 bases unmatched. In DNA form, the CDR3 reads TGCAGTGCCGAACCCCGGACTAGCGGGATGGGATCCCCCTACGAGCAGTACTTC. Its translation is CSAEPRTSGMGSPYEQYF.

The chain joins TRBV11-2 to TRBJ1-2; D possibly corresponds to TRBD1 (6 bases). The CDR3 length is 16 residues. Trimming took off 4 bases at V and 1 base at J, with 16 bases between the two ends. Germline V lookup: CDR1 SGHAT, CDR2 FQNNGV. Written as DNA, the CDR3 is TGTGCCAGCAGCTCCCAGCCGGAACAGGGTAACTATGGCTACACCTTC. Translating gives CASSSQPEQGNYGYTF.